These 16 T cell receptor beta chains were all obtained from the same sample, sequenced in a study of post-analysis software for immune sequencing data. General observations from the study: Patients showed TRBV5-6, TRBV5-1 and TRBV20-1 among five TRBV segments more frequent than in controls.

These receptors are not linked to any known antigen. Unique molecular identifiers featured in each of the TCR beta cDNA libraries. TCRdb re-called the PCR reads through MiXCR, storing one row per CDR3 protein. This sample has 650,000 to 850,000 distinct CDR3 sequences; approximately 44% occur once, and the top ten carry roughly 4.9%. Sample: blood. Every receptor here comes from a girl aged 10-17 years with multiple sclerosis.

There are a few counts of this clonotype. The V call is TRBV30, the J call TRBJ1-1, with D unresolved. This CDR3 region has 13 residues. Looked up from germline, CDR1 is GTSNPN and CDR2 is SVGIG (reference sequence). The CDR3: CASTTSKRTEAFF. The CDR3 nucleotides are TGTGCGAGCACAACCTCTAAGAGGACTGAAGCTTTCTTT.

The chain has TRBV7-9 and TRBJ2-5, with D perhaps given as TRBD1 or TRBD2 (5 bases each). The length of the CDR3 is 15 residues. Trimming took off 4 bases at V and 11 bases at J, with 23 bases between the two ends. Germline CDR1 SEHNR, CDR2 FQNEAQ (reference sequence). CDR3 nucleotide sequence: TGTGCCAGCAGCTCTACCGGGCCTTCGGTAGGGGAGCAGTACTTC. Amino acids: CASSSTGPSVGEQYF. Together with reference TRBV7-9 and TRBJ2-5, the CDR3 gives the full variable domain: DTGVSQNPRHKITKRGQNVTFRCDPISEHNRLYWYRQTLGQGPEFLTYFQNEAQLEKSRLLSDRFSAERPKGSFSTLEIQRTEQGDSAMYLCASSSTGPSVGEQYFGPGTRLLVL.

J is TRBJ2-1 and V is TRBV20-1; D tentatively reads TRBD1 or TRBD2 (6 bases each). Deletions cut 6 bases from V and 12 bases from J, with 12 bases between. CDR3 length: 10 residues. CDR1 and CDR2 (germline): DFQATT, SNEGSKA (reference sequence). CDR3 sequence (DNA): TGCAGTGCCGTAAAGGGGGGGCAGTTCTTC. It yields the protein CSAVKGGQFF.

This clonotype occurred a few times. The V call is TRBV28, the J call TRBJ2-7; TRBD2 matches at 10 bases. Germline V gene lookup returns CDR1 MDHEN and CDR2 SYDVKM. This CDR3 contains 16 residues. V was pared by 7 bases and J by 3 bases, with 12 bases of the junction left unmatched. CDR3 sequence reads: CASTVGGLAGDYEQYF. The CDR3 DNA is TGTGCCAGCACCGTAGGAGGGCTAGCGGGAGACTACGAGCAGTACTTC.

The chain has TRBV12-3 or TRBV12-4 and TRBJ2-7; 7 nucleotides match TRBD1. Trimming took 5 bases from V and 6 from J; bases not matched to a gene: 13. The CDR3 contains 15 residues. The CDR3 DNA reads TGTGCCAGCAGTCGGTACGGACAGGTGGCGGGCGAGCAGTACTTC. Translated, it gives CASSRYGQVAGEQYF.

The gene calls are TRBV27 and TRBJ2-4, with D perhaps TRBD2 (6 bases). The V and J ends lost 6 bases and 13 bases respectively, with 19 bases between them. Germline loops: CDR1 MNHEY, CDR2 SMNVEV (reference sequence). The CDR3 is 13 residues long. The CDR3 DNA reads TGTGCCAGCAGCCGAGCCCTGCCGGGGGAGCAGTACTTC. Encoded protein: CASSRALPGEQYF.

This clonotype has a handful of counts. This sequence joins TRBV7-2 and TRBJ2-3; D call uncertain. The germline V gene has CDR1 SGHTA and CDR2 FQGNSA. CDR3 length: 13 amino acids. Deletions cut 5 bases from V and 2 bases from J, with 8 bases between. The CDR3 here is CASSEDPTDTQYF. The CDR3 nucleotides are TGTGCCAGCAGCGAGGACCCCACAGATACGCAGTATTTT.

This clonotype was seen just once. This chain connects TRBV20-1 to TRBJ2-5; perhaps TRBD1 as D (7 bases). In germline, CDR1 is DFQATT, CDR2 SNEGSKA (reference sequence). The CDR3 is made up of 15 amino acids. The V and J ends lost 0 bases and 1 base respectively, with 12 bases between them. The CDR3 DNA sequence: TGCAGTGCTAGAGAATACAGGGGACTCCAAGAGACCCAGTACTTC. Translated: CSAREYRGLQETQYF.

This clonotype was seen a handful of times. The CDR3 coding sequence is TGTGCCAGCAGCTCACAGACGGGGGAAGAGTACTTC. Encoded protein: CASSSQTGEEYF. This chain links TRBV7-9 with TRBJ2-7, with D perhaps TRBD2 (6 bases). The CDR3 covers 12 residues. The V gene lost 4 bases and the J gene lost 11 bases, with 15 bases spanning the gap. Germline assignment: CDR1 SEHNR and CDR2 FQNEAQ (reference sequence).

This chain uses TRBV5-6 with TRBJ2-7, with D maybe TRBD2 (5 bases). The V end lost 4 bases, the J end lost 4 bases, and 27 bases lay between the germline ends. CDR3 length: 18 residues. From germline, CDR1 is SGHDT and CDR2 YYEEEE. The CDR3 spells CASSRRPEQPIRGYEQYF. CDR3 sequence (DNA): TGTGCCAGCAGCCGGAGACCCGAGCAGCCTATACGAGGGTACGAGCAGTACTTC.

This clonotype was detected a few times. The chain joins TRBV27 to TRBJ1-1; no firm D call. In germline, CDR1 is MNHEY, CDR2 SMNVEV (reference sequence). The CDR3 totals 12 residues. The ends were cut back, 3 bases at V and 4 bases at J, with 6 bases in the middle. This CDR3 reads CASSFRGTEAFF. The CDR3 DNA reads as TGTGCCAGCAGTTTCCGGGGCACTGAAGCTTTCTTT.

This clonotype was counted a few times. The chain couples TRBV24-1 to TRBJ2-3; D remains ambiguous. V was shortened by 3 bases and J by 6 bases, with 15 bases between the two germline ends. This CDR3 spans 15 amino acids. CDR1 is KGHDR, CDR2 SFDVKD, per germline. The chain's CDR3 is CATSDATRDDDTQYF. The CDR3 nucleotides are TGTGCCACCAGTGATGCGACCCGCGATGATGATACGCAGTATTTT.

The CDR3 sequence is CASSLNQGGYGYTF. CDR3 DNA: TGTGCCAGCAGTTTAAACCAGGGCGGCTATGGCTACACCTTC. The chain links TRBV27 to TRBJ1-2, with D perhaps matching TRBD1 (5 bases). This CDR3 spans 14 amino acids. The germline gives CDR1 MNHEY, CDR2 SMNVEV (reference sequence). V lost 2 bases and J lost 4, with 11 bases in between.

This clonotype was detected only a few times. The chain couples TRBV11-2 to TRBJ2-1; D remains unclear. In germline, CDR1 is SGHAT, CDR2 FQNNGV. There are 13 residues in the CDR3. V was cut by 5 bases and J by 4 bases, with 9 bases left in between. In DNA, the CDR3 is TGTGCCAGCAGCCCGAGGCGGTACAATGAGCAGTTCTTC. This sequence encodes CASSPRRYNEQFF.

V usage is TRBV15 and J usage is TRBJ2-3; 9 positions agree with TRBD2. V was pared by 5 bases and J by 6 bases, with 6 bases of the junction left unmatched. CDR1 is LNHNV and CDR2 is YYDKDF in the germline V gene (reference sequence). This CDR3 contains 14 residues. This CDR3 is CATSASGAVDTQYF. The CDR3, as DNA: TGTGCCACCAGCGCTAGCGGGGCGGTGGATACGCAGTATTTT.

This clonotype was observed a handful of times. The chain is built from TRBV7-2 and TRBJ2-5, with D possibly being TRBD2 (6 bases). With 4 bases removed from V and 1 base from J, the gap between germline ends came to 13 bases. The CDR3 extends over 15 amino acids. Germline V gene data show CDR1 as SGHTA and CDR2 as FQGNSA. In DNA, the CDR3 is TGTGCCAGCAGCTCTTTTTACGGGAGCCAAGAGACCCAGTACTTC. Translated: CASSSFYGSQETQYF.